Listed here is a single TCR beta chain. Per germline, CDR1 SGHTA and CDR2 FQGNSA. The ends lost 2 bases at V and 4 bases at J; junction bases unmatched: 8. The CDR3 spans 16 residues. Assay: immunoSEQ multiplex PCR; the TCRdb copy retains only in-frame clones and omits some. The profile shows approximately 60,000 clones, around 92% of them singletons. This record belongs to a study of T cell changes during pregnancy in multiple sclerosis. The chain uses TRBV7-2 and TRBJ2-5; 9 bases fit TRBD2. The starting material was peripheral blood, obtained in the first trimester of pregnancy. This TCR came from a female donor with multiple sclerosis, enrolled in a pregnancy study. The CDR3 reads CASSLRGGRAGETQYF. DNA for the CDR3: TGTGCCAGCAGCTTAAGGGGCGGGAGGGCCGGAGAGACCCAGTACTTC.